The 9 T cell receptor beta chains below were found in one sample sequenced in a study of shared clonotypes between healthy human individuals. Sequenced by immunoSEQ multiplex PCR; TCRdb stores in-frame clones only, minus some. This sample carries under 2,500,000 clones, 90% to 97% of them seen once, and the ten largest clones take around 0.13%. Material for sequencing was naive CD4+ T cells sorted from blood. Subset indicated: CD45RA+ positively selected. All receptors come from a man younger than 30 in good health.

J is TRBJ2-1 and V is TRBV5-4, with D perhaps TRBD2 (6 bases). V was cut by 1 base and J by 4 bases, with 15 bases left in between. Germline CDR1 SGHNT, CDR2 YYREEE (reference sequence). The CDR3 is made up of 16 amino acids. The CDR3 sequence: CASSLKRVAEYNEQFF. Written as DNA, the CDR3 is TGTGCCAGCAGCTTGAAAAGGGTAGCGGAGTACAATGAGCAGTTCTTC.

Concerning this clone itself: Other DNA variants within this sample encode the same CDR3. The rearrangement links TRBV11-2 to TRBJ1-5; D ambiguous. Germline CDR1 and CDR2: SGHAT and FQNNGV. This CDR3 is built from 15 residues. Trimming took 1 base from V and 0 from J, leaving 7 bases between them. The CDR3 reads CASSLGEYSNQPQHF. The CDR3 DNA follows: TGTGCCAGCAGCTTAGGGGAATATAGCAATCAGCCCCAGCATTTT.

The rearrangement links TRBV10-3 to TRBJ2-3; D call uncertain. Germline CDR1 ENHRY, CDR2 SYGVKD. The CDR3 loop spans 13 amino acids. Trimming pared 0 bases from V and 8 bases from J, leaving 9 bases between. The CDR3 sequence is CAISESRLSTQYF. As DNA, the CDR3 is TGTGCCATCAGTGAGTCCCGACTTAGTACGCAGTATTTT.

CDR3 loop: CASSLEGLGANVLTF. The CDR3 bases are TGTGCCAGCAGTTTGGAGGGGTTAGGGGCCAACGTCCTGACTTTC. The V gene is TRBV27, the J gene TRBJ2-6, with D possibly being TRBD2 (6 bases). Germline V gene sequence: CDR1 MNHEY, CDR2 SMNVEV (reference sequence). Trimming left V 3 bases short and J 4 bases short, with 10 bases between. This CDR3 spans 15 amino acids. Variable domain in full (rest from reference TRBV27 and TRBJ2-6): EAQVTQNPRYLITVTGKKLTVTCSQNMNHEYMSWYRQDPGLGLRQIYYSMNVEVTDKGDVPEGYKVSRKEKRNFPLILESPSPNQTSLYFCASSLEGLGANVLTFGAGSRLTVL.

Regarding this clone: This specimen includes other DNA sequences encoding the same CDR3. The V gene is TRBV30, the J gene TRBJ1-5, with D uncertain. The length of the CDR3 is 14 residues. Per germline, CDR1 GTSNPN and CDR2 SVGIG (reference sequence). V was pared by 0 bases and J by 2 bases, with 8 bases between. CDR3 amino acids: CAWSVWGGNQPQHF. CDR3 nucleotides: TGTGCCTGGAGTGTTTGGGGAGGCAATCAGCCCCAGCATTTT.

This clone was seen many times. Other DNA sequences within the sample encode an identical CDR3. The V gene is TRBV19, the J gene TRBJ2-7; D unclear. The CDR3 is 13 amino acids. The V and J ends lost 1 base and 4 bases respectively, with 8 bases between them. The germline CDR1 and CDR2 sequences are LNHDA and SQIVND (reference sequence). The DNA for the CDR3 is TGTGCCAGTAGTATAGGGGTCGCATACGAGCAGTACTTC. It translates to CASSIGVAYEQYF.

The chain combines TRBV10-3 with TRBJ2-7; D is possibly TRBD2 (7 bases). Per germline, CDR1 ENHRY and CDR2 SYGVKD. Trimming left V 2 bases short and J 0 bases short, with 11 bases between. The CDR3 spans 15 residues. Here the CDR3 DNA reads TGTGCCATCAGTGAGGGCGGGGGCCCCTCCTACGAGCAGTACTTC. This translates into CAISEGGGPSYEQYF.

The genes are TRBV6-6 and TRBJ2-7; the D gene is possibly TRBD2 (5 bases). Germline CDR1 MNHNY, CDR2 SVGAGI (reference sequence). This CDR3 has 13 amino acids. Trimming pared 5 bases from V and 4 bases from J, leaving 12 bases between. The CDR3 loop reads CASSKGPGYEQYF. DNA of the CDR3: TGTGCCAGCAGTAAAGGTCCGGGGTACGAGCAGTACTTC.

The chain carries TRBV5-1 and TRBJ2-5; D perhaps matches TRBD1 (6 bases). V shed 5 bases and J shed 4 bases, with 18 bases lying between them. Germline CDR1 is SGHRS and CDR2 is YFSETQ. The CDR3 is 15 amino acids. The CDR3 nucleotides are TGCGCCAGCAGGGCCGCCGGGACAAATGGAGAGACCCAGTACTTC. It specifies CASRAAGTNGETQYF.